The 23 T cell receptor beta chains given below trace back to one sample, sequenced in a study of Ad26.COV2.S vaccination and SARS-CoV-2 variants. The data were produced by immunoSEQ multiplex PCR, yet TCRdb's version contains in-frame clones alone and is incomplete. This sample has some 190,000 clones, with approximately 90% found just once. The sequences come from peripheral blood, collected after recovery from COVID-19. These receptors were collected from a human donor who had recovered from COVID-19.

The DNA for the CDR3 is TGTGCCAGCAGTTTCCGAGGGACCGGGGCCAACGTCCTGACTTTC. The encoded protein is CASSFRGTGANVLTF. The genes are TRBV6-5 and TRBJ2-6, with D perhaps being TRBD1 or TRBD2 (5 bases each). The CDR3 runs to 15 residues. Trimming removed 4 bases at V and 4 bases at J, with 11 bases between. Germline V lookup: CDR1 MNHEY, CDR2 SVGAGI.

This chain joins TRBV9 and TRBJ2-2, with a weak D call TRBD2 (5 bases). The V gene lost 6 bases and the J gene lost 4 bases, with 22 bases spanning the gap. Germline V lookup: CDR1 SGDLS, CDR2 YYNGEE. The CDR3 contains 17 residues. CDR3 protein: CASNLNPGTPGTGELFF. In DNA form, the CDR3 reads TGTGCCAGCAACCTCAATCCGGGAACCCCGGGCACCGGGGAGCTGTTTTTT.

The rearrangement joins TRBV9 to TRBJ1-6, with D possibly being TRBD1 (5 bases). The V end lost 3 bases, the J end lost 0 bases, and 10 bases lay between the germline ends. Germline V gives CDR1 SGDLS, CDR2 YYNGEE. This CDR3 has 16 residues. The CDR3 protein is CASSAAGSSYNSPLHF. The CDR3 DNA is TGTGCCAGCAGCGCCGCAGGGAGCTCCTATAATTCACCCCTCCACTTT.

The J gene is TRBJ2-2, the V gene TRBV13; TRBD2 matches 10 bases. Germline values: CDR1 PRHDT, CDR2 FYEKMQ (reference sequence). The CDR3 runs 15 residues. Unmatched junction bases numbered 4, after V lost 5 bases and J lost 4 bases. CDR3 loop: CASSPTSGTTGELFF. Here the CDR3 DNA reads TGTGCCAGCAGCCCAACTAGCGGGACCACCGGGGAGCTGTTTTTT.

This sequence joins TRBV7-3 and TRBJ2-5; 8 bases line up with TRBD2. V was clipped by 5 bases and J by 0 bases; unmatched bases: 8. CDR1 is SGHTA and CDR2 is FQGTGA in the germline V gene. CDR3 size: 16 residues. The CDR3 region has the DNA TGTGCCAGCAGCCTCCGGGGGGGAGAGTACCAAGAGACCCAGTACTTC. This sequence encodes CASSLRGGEYQETQYF.

This clone has just a few counts. The gene calls are TRBV7-3 and TRBJ2-2; possibly TRBD1 for D (5 bases). CDR3 length: 13 amino acids. V lost 2 bases to trimming and J lost 7 bases, with 8 bases between them. CDR1 and CDR2 from the germline V gene are SGHTA and FQGTGA. CDR3 sequence (DNA): TGTGCCAGCAGCTTACAGGGCGGCGGGGAGCTGTTTTTT. This encodes CASSLQGGGELFF.

The V gene is TRBV27, the J gene TRBJ1-1, with D hard to call. This CDR3 spans 13 amino acids. Trimming took 6 bases from V and 8 from J, leaving 16 bases between them. Germline V gives CDR1 MNHEY, CDR2 SMNVEV (reference sequence). The CDR3, as DNA: TGTGCCAGCAGCCCTGGAGGACCGCCCGAAGCTTTCTTT. Encoded protein: CASSPGGPPEAFF.

The chain carries TRBV5-1 and TRBJ2-3; 10 nucleotides line up with TRBD2. Germline V CDR1 and CDR2: SGHRS, YFSETQ. Trimming took 0 bases from V and 4 from J; bases not matched to a gene: 5. The CDR3 loop spans 16 amino acids. CDR3: CASSLVSGGAPDTQYF. The CDR3 bases are TGCGCCAGCAGCTTGGTCAGCGGGGGGGCCCCAGATACGCAGTATTTT.

The chain recombines TRBV29-1 with TRBJ1-5; possibly TRBD1 for D (6 bases). The V and J ends lost 4 bases and 4 bases respectively, with 11 bases between them. The CDR3 consists of 13 residues. Germline CDR1 SQVTM, CDR2 ANQGSEA. CDR3 bases: TGCAGCGTTGGCGGGACAAATAATCAGCCCCAGCATTTT. Translating gives CSVGGTNNQPQHF. Complete variable domain (other parts from reference TRBV29-1 and TRBJ1-5): SAVISQKPSRDICQRGTSLTIQCQVDSQVTMMFWYRQQPGQSLTLIATANQGSEATYESGFVIDKFPISRPNLTFSTLTVSNMSPEDSSIYLCSVGGTNNQPQHFGDGTRLSIL.

The chain recombines TRBV15 with TRBJ2-1, with 7 bases that match TRBD2. The CDR3 extends over 14 amino acids. Trimming removed 5 bases from V and 3 bases from J; junction bases left unmatched: 4. The germline V gene encodes CDR1 LNHNV and CDR2 YYDKDF (reference sequence). The CDR3 bases are TGTGCCACCAGCGAAAGCGGGATCTACAATGAGCAGTTCTTC. Its translation: CATSESGIYNEQFF.

This clone was counted a few times. This rearrangement joins TRBV7-8 to TRBJ1-6; 7 bases agree with TRBD1. J was trimmed by 8 bases and V by 4 bases; bases with no gene match: 5. Germline CDR1 reads SGHVS; CDR2 reads FQNEAQ. The CDR3 is 14 residues long. The CDR3 here is CASSSDRNDSPLHF. The CDR3 DNA is TGTGCCAGCAGCTCGGACAGGAACGATTCACCCCTCCACTTT.

This sequence joins TRBV7-3 and TRBJ2-7; possible D gene TRBD2, 5 bases. The germline V gene has CDR1 SGHTA and CDR2 FQGTGA. CDR3 size: 11 residues. V shed 5 bases and J shed 6 bases, with 8 bases lying between them. CDR3 bases: TGTGCCAGCAGCCAAGGAGGCGAGCAGTACTTC. Its protein is CASSQGGEQYF.

The rearrangement joins TRBV6-6 to TRBJ1-1; D unresolved. V gave up 6 bases and J gave up 5 bases, with 22 bases separating them. The CDR3 length is 16 residues. CDR1 is MNHNY, CDR2 SVGAGI, per germline (reference sequence). CDR3 DNA: TGTGCCAGCAGCCGTCTTATCGGCTCCGGGAGTACTGAAGCTTTCTTT. The encoded protein is CASSRLIGSGSTEAFF.

This chain uses TRBV27 with TRBJ2-7, with 13 bases fitting TRBD2. Germline loops: CDR1 MNHEY, CDR2 SMNVEV (reference sequence). The CDR3 has 16 amino acids. The V gene end was trimmed by 4 bases and the J gene end by 4 bases; junction bases not matched to a gene: 7. The DNA for the CDR3 is TGTGCCAGCAGTTCCCCACGGACTAGCGGGAGTTACGAGCAGTACTTC. It specifies CASSSPRTSGSYEQYF.

This chain links TRBV19 with TRBJ2-1; weak D call: TRBD1 (6 bases). This CDR3 comprises 13 residues. Germline CDR1 and CDR2: LNHDA and SQIVND (reference sequence). The germline V and J ends were trimmed by 8 bases and 8 bases, with 16 bases remaining between them. The CDR3 loop reads CASQGPVGDEQFF. CDR3 in DNA: TGTGCCAGTCAGGGGCCCGTCGGAGATGAGCAGTTCTTC.

This clone was detected many times. The V and J genes are TRBV6-4 and TRBJ2-2; TRBD2 matches 7 bases. V gave up 2 bases and J gave up 4 bases; unmatched junction bases: 4. The germline V gene has CDR1 MRHNA and CDR2 SNTAGT. This CDR3 contains 15 residues. CDR3 nucleotides: TGTGCCAGCAGTGACGGGAGGGAAGGCACCGGGGAGCTGTTTTTT. Translated: CASSDGREGTGELFF.

This rearrangement joins TRBV6-5 to TRBJ2-7, with TRBD2 as a possible D gene (5 bases). V was cut by 0 bases and J by 9 bases, with 12 bases left in between. The germline V gene encodes CDR1 MNHEY and CDR2 SVGAGI. The CDR3 covers 13 residues. CDR3 residues: CASSYSVSEGQYF. The DNA of the CDR3 is TGTGCCAGCAGTTACTCGGTCAGTGAGGGGCAGTACTTC.

This chain joins TRBV3-1 (or the pseudogene TRBV3-2) and TRBJ2-1; a possible D gene is TRBD1 (6 bases). The germline V gene has CDR1 LGHDT and CDR2 YNNKEL (reference sequence). The CDR3 contains 14 residues. Trimming took off 3 bases at V and 7 bases at J, with 13 bases between the two ends. The CDR3 loop reads CASSQRLGANEQFF. Written as DNA, the CDR3 is TGTGCCAGCAGCCAGCGGCTGGGGGCAAATGAGCAGTTCTTC.

The chain couples TRBV5-6 to TRBJ2-1; D possibly corresponds to TRBD1 (6 bases). CDR1 and CDR2 from the germline V gene are SGHDT and YYEEEE. This CDR3 spans 14 amino acids. Trimming removed 1 base from V and 7 bases from J, with 12 bases in between. CDR3 DNA: TGTGCCAGCAGCTTGAAACAGGGTTTGAATGAGCAGTTCTTC. Its translation: CASSLKQGLNEQFF.

The chain recombines TRBV7-3 with TRBJ2-4, with 9 bases aligning to TRBD2. Losses at the gene ends were 5 bases for V and 6 bases for J; bases not matched to a gene: 8. Germline loops: CDR1 SGHTA, CDR2 FQGTGA. The CDR3 sequence is 15 residues long. The CDR3 DNA sequence: TGTGCCAGCAGCCCGGGGACTAGCCGGGGAAACATTCAGTACTTC. It is translated as CASSPGTSRGNIQYF.

The chain's CDR3 is CASSLPGIQETQYF. For the CDR3, the DNA is TGTGCCAGCAGTCTCCCAGGGATTCAAGAGACCCAGTACTTC. The genes are TRBV28 and TRBJ2-5, with D possibly being TRBD1 (5 bases). CDR1 and CDR2 (germline): MDHEN, SYDVKM. The CDR3 length is 14 residues. V lost 5 bases and J lost 2, with 12 bases in between.

V is TRBV3-1 (or the pseudogene TRBV3-2) and J is TRBJ1-2; 10 bases fit TRBD1. The CDR3 is 15 amino acids. The V segment lost 2 bases and the J segment 4 bases; nucleotides outside the gene matches: 4. CDR1 and CDR2 from the germline V gene are LGHDT and YNNKEL (reference sequence). Here the CDR3 DNA reads TGTGCCAGCAGCCAACAGACAGGGGGCAGCTATGGCTACACCTTC. This translates into CASSQQTGGSYGYTF.

The V and J genes are TRBV9 and TRBJ2-5, with TRBD2 identical over 8 bases. The germline gives CDR1 SGDLS, CDR2 YYNGEE. CDR3 length equals 14 residues. The trim removed 4 bases at V and 2 bases at J, leaving 4 bases unmatched. The CDR3 coding sequence is TGTGCCAGCAGCCGGGGGGGTGAGCAAGAGACCCAGTACTTC. This gives the protein CASSRGGEQETQYF.